This T cell receptor beta chain emerged from a study of response to subunit inactivated influenza vaccine. TCRdb processed the RT-PCR reads anew with MiXCR; each CDR3 protein has one entry. The sample records more than 150,000 distinct CDR3 sequences, around a tenth being singletons. Material: non-naive T cells sorted from PBMCs, obtained on the day of vaccination. The receptor comes from a man aged 50-59 years who received an inactivated influenza vaccine.

CDR3 loop: CASSYKGGWDTQYF. CDR3 in DNA: TGTGCCAGCAGTTACAAGGGGGGATGGGATACGCAGTATTTT. The gene calls are TRBV6-5 and TRBJ2-3, with D tentatively TRBD1 or TRBD2 (6 bases each). This CDR3 region has 14 residues. Germline CDR1 and CDR2: MNHEY and SVGAGI. V was clipped by 2 bases and J by 6 bases, with 12 bases between them.